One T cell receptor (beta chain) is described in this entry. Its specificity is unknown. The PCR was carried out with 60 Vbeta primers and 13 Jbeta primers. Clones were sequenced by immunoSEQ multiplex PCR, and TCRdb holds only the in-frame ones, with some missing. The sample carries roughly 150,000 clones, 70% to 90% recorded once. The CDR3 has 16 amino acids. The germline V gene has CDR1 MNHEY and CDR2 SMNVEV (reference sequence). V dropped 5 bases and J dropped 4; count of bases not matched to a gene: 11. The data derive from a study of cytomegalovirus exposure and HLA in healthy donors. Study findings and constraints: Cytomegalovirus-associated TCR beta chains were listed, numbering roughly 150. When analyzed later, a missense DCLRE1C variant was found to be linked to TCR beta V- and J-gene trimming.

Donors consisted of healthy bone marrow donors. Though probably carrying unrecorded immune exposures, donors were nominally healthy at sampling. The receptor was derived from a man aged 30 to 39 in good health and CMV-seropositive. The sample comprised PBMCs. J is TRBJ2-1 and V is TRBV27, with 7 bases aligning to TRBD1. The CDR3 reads CASSPSSGQKYNEQFF. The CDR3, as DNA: TGTGCCAGCAGTCCATCATCGGGACAGAAATACAATGAGCAGTTCTTC.